A single T cell receptor beta chain is shown here with its context. What antigen it recognizes has not been identified. No qualities accompany the bases; no much larger clone lies one base away. From the cysteine through the phenylalanine, the CDR3 covers 15 amino acids. The read is trimmed to its CDR3 DNA, 45 bases read in frame from base 1. For CDR1 and CDR2, the germline V gene lists SGHDT and YYEEEE. V is cut back by 0 bases and J by 6 bases, with 9 bases in the junction unmatched. The data derive from a study of cytomegalovirus exposure and HLA in healthy donors (dated by TCRdb to about 2017). At the level of the whole study: In an earlier analysis of approximately 640 of the donors, 250 to 350 Gb of sequence data and 100 million or so unique TCR beta sequences from about 190 million T cells were reported. The number of donors typed differed by locus, with about 629-630 for A, B, C, DRB1 and DQB1, roughly 520 for DQA1, 600 to 610 for DPA1, and under 490 for DPB1. Rather than drawing on any new phenotypic data, the later analysis identified candidate immune exposures from TCR beta sequences and the way those sequences occurred across donors. A later genetic analysis used genome-wide SNP genotypes for about 55% of the 666 donors, treating that subset as a discovery cohort. The study aimed to test whether cataloging public T cell receptors could reveal signatures of past pathogen exposure. In an earlier analysis of roughly 540 of the donors, high-throughput TCR beta sequencing was used to judge whether each TCR beta V gene segment behaved as functional or pseudogenic. A later analysis re-examined previously published TCR beta repertoires from around 670 donors and added high-resolution HLA genotyping to investigate patterns of TCR occurrence. The T cell repertoires of under 750 subjects were profiled by immunosequencing and related to cytomegalovirus serostatus. Among about 400 genotyped donors of the cohort, an average of approximately 240,000 unique TCR beta nucleotide sequences was sequenced per donor, of which about 18% were non-productive. All discovery cohort repertoires had been generated on a single sequencing platform. In addition to the first cohort of approximately 650 subjects, a separate validation cohort of 100 to 150 different subjects was used. Class I and class II HLA loci were covered by the typing at four-digit resolution. About 300 gigabases of sequencing data and tens of millions of unique TCR sequences were included in an early release covering about 700 HLA-typed donors. Four to six DR-DQ haplotypes were handled as single units for association and clustering because linkage in the cohort was strong. To predict cytomegalovirus infection status, the study combined high-throughput TCR immunosequencing, statistical association of individual TCRs with disease status, and machine learning. Donor age, sex, ethnicity and CMV serostatus were compiled together with the repertoire data. Among the roughly 400 genotyped donors, around 79% belonged to the genetic ancestry cluster associated with self-reported Caucasian donors. The investigation overall reported the following: Correlated functional status among segregating V segments might be attributable to linkage disequilibrium, but an unknown experimental factor could not be ruled out. Sequencing depth was assumed to be roughly uniform across donors in the presence/absence analyses, though that assumption may not hold. CMV serostatus was the only immune exposure information available for the cohort. A cluster of highly shared sequence variants was judged likely to represent a technical artifact of the sequencing pipeline. A further reported finding was that TCR beta sequences accurately predicted the HLA-A and HLA-B alleles for most subjects in the first cohort. An association between a missense DCLRE1C variant and V-gene and J-gene trimming of TCR beta chains was found in a later genetic analysis and replicated in an independent cohort. A later analysis found that most CMV-associated TCR beta chains appeared HLA-restricted, with HLA associations seemingly driven largely by CMV exposure. Because some donors lacked HLA typing at each locus, the association tests relied only on the typed subset. Because counts were too low, around 18 rarely observed V segments, including chromosome 9 orphons, were left out of the earlier analysis of 587 of the donors. The cohort was sequenced for TCR beta chains only, and without alpha or paired-chain data the features that could be detected were limited. When HLA alleles, especially DR and DQ, strongly co-occurred, attributing TCR associations to individual alleles was difficult. Cytomegalovirus status was reported to be diagnosed by the classifier with high specificity and sensitivity in both the original and validation cohorts. According to a later analysis, TCR association rates differed among HLA loci, with DRB1 alleles showing the most associated TCRs and HLA-C alleles showing the fewest. Broadly in line with IMGT annotations, most TCR beta V segments showed up in productive rearrangements about 87% or about 30% of the time in an earlier analysis of 587 of the donors. At a false discovery rate of 0.05, a later analysis linked some 18,000 TCR beta sequences to specific HLA alleles. The authors suggested that the approach could potentially be extended to other disease states and immunological phenotypes. Compared with equally common non-associated chains, HLA-associated TCR beta chains in a later analysis were more clonally expanded and had lower generation probabilities. While some public TCRs were present in many individuals, most TCR sequences turned up only very rarely across donors. In a later genetic analysis, fewer N-insertions in productive TCRs were reported among donors in an Asian-associated ancestry cluster than the roughly 700-donor mean. The 87-base-pair reads could not distinguish some IMGT-functional V segments, including TRBV6-2 and TRBV6-3, so those segments were excluded. A later analysis reported that several top co-occurrence clusters appeared linked to parvovirus B19, influenza, CMV and Epstein-Barr virus. In the study, some 180 TCR beta chains were listed as associated with cytomegalovirus. A few of the identified cytomegalovirus-associated TCR beta chains were confirmed in vitro to be specific for cytomegalovirus antigens.

Preparation of the library involved the immunoSEQ multiplex PCR assay. For the multiplex PCR, a mixture combining 60 forward primers for TCR Vbeta segments and 13 reverse primers for TCR Jbeta segments was used. Amplification of the CDR3 region of rearranged TCR beta genes was performed with a multiplex PCR assay on genomic DNA. On the Illumina HiSeq System, the amplified TCR beta libraries were sequenced as 87-base-pair reads. On the authors' methods: Across the 666 repertoires, a later analysis counted some 81 million unique TCR beta chains, 8.5 million to 12 million of which were shared by at least two donors. A nearest-neighbor algorithm error-corrected the raw reads and collapsed the reads into unique sequences, merging closely related sequences to remove PCR and sequencing errors. V, D and J gene segments were assigned by aligning CDR3 sequences to IMGT reference sequences. Each retained sequence needed at least a six-nucleotide match to both a V gene segment and a J gene segment. A rearrangement counted as productive if the CDR3 had no stop codons and remained in frame with V and J, and every other rearrangement counted as non-productive. CDR3 was defined according to IMGT convention as the region running from the second conserved V-encoded cysteine to the conserved J-encoded phenylalanine. Sequences without an unambiguous match to a single V gene segment were excluded from the earlier analysis of approximately 600 of the donors. An earlier analysis of several hundred of the donors called V segments functional above 56.7% productive rearrangements and segregating when the between-donor standard deviation exceeded 5%. A statistical classification framework was built for diagnosing cytomegalovirus status from the catalog of TCR beta chain sequences. A later analysis assigned V and J genes by comparing TCR nucleotide sequences with IMGT/GENE-DB human TR gene sequences. The TCRdist pipeline was used in a later analysis to assign CDR3 sequences and most-parsimonious VDJ recombination scenarios. In a later analysis, each TCR beta chain was defined by its CDR3 amino acid sequence together with its V-gene family, and reads lacking a unique V-gene family were excluded. To address suspected cross-contamination and a sequencing artifact, a later analysis removed a few hundred highly shared, low-generation-probability nucleotide sequences. In a later analysis, a clonal expansion index was calculated for each public chain from normalized within-repertoire ranks of inferred template counts. A later analysis computed generation probabilities with a VDJ recombination model fitted to out-of-frame rearrangements, and checked the results against IGoR. In a later analysis, TCR-TCR, TCR-HLA and TCR-CMV co-occurrence was scored with hypergeometric tests, and a repertoire-size bias correction was applied to TCR pairs. In a later analysis, false discovery rates were estimated by permuting HLA or CMV assignments 20 times. In a later analysis, co-occurring TCRs were grouped with DBSCAN, and TCRdist sequence similarity was added when clustering was performed within HLA-allele-positive subsets. Repertoires with fewer than 30,000 or more than 120,000 public chains were left out of co-occurrence clustering, as were four to six repertoires with anomalous nucleotide sharing. In TCRdb, the immuneACCESS table is reduced to in-frame sequences with V and J assigned. These tables do not hold every clone; where another copy was compared, an unresolved V gene accounts for under half, and the others remain unexplained. That table is the source of V, J and clone size, and D and trimming were worked out from the DNA. The sample yields about 130,000 clones; around 78% were counted once. The ten largest clones add up to around 1.5% of the sample.

The cohort consisted of 666 healthy bone marrow donors. Cohort members were all nominally healthy when sampled, although unrecorded immune exposures were likely present. The donor was CMV seronegative and belonged to the group of more than 300 seronegative cohort members. Each donor provided a peripheral blood sample, and peripheral blood mononuclear cells were used for TCR beta sequencing. The Qiagen DNeasy Blood Extraction Kit was used to extract genomic DNA from the blood cell samples. Sequencing was done on a sample of PBMCs. The chain joins TRBV5-6 to TRBJ2-7, and 7 junction bases match TRBD2. The clonotype originates from a woman in her late teens or twenties in good health and CMV-seronegative. Read as DNA, the sequence is TGTGCCAGCAGCTTGGTACGGGAGGTGTTTAGCGAGCAGTACTTC. Translated, this gives CASSLVREVFSEQYF. Reference TRBV5-6 and TRBJ2-7 genes cover what lies past the CDR3, so the full variable domain is DAGVTQSPTHLIKTRGQQVTLRCSPKSGHDTVSWYQQALGQGPQFIFQYYEEEERQRGNFPDRFSGHQFPNYSSELNVNALLLGDSALYLCASSLVREVFSEQYFGPGTRLTVT.